This TCR beta chain came from a study of shared clonotypes between healthy human individuals. For the study at large: A couple of women and three men aged 18 to 49 served as donors.

Assay used: immunoSEQ multiplex PCR; TCRdb lists only in-frame clones, some missing. The repertoire holds 800,000 or so clones, with just over 95% as singletons. After removal of 4 bases from V and 2 bases from J, the junction contained 7 bases not matched to a gene. The V gene's germline CDR1 is SGHTA and CDR2 FQGNSA. This CDR3 contains 16 residues. CD45RO-negative cells were positively selected for CCR7, leaving out terminally differentiated effector memory CD45RA+ cells. This sequence was found in a man aged 25-45 years in good health. The material sequenced was naive CD8+ T cells sorted from blood. The V call is TRBV7-2, the J call TRBJ2-7; 11 bases map to TRBD2. CDR3 residues: CASSSLTSGAPYEQYF. In DNA form, the CDR3 reads TGTGCCAGCAGCTCCTTGACTAGCGGGGCTCCCTACGAGCAGTACTTC.